This entry is about one T cell receptor (beta chain). Its target is not known. Time point of the sample: newly diagnosed GD, antithyroid drugs for less than 3 months. PBMC-extracted RNA yielded the TCR library. This sample was taken from a study of regulatory T cells in long-lasting Graves disease. Study conclusions and caveats: The study found lower TCR diversity in persistent Graves' patients than in newly diagnosed ones. Persistent patients shared more public clonotypes (about 2,900) than new patients (approximately 900).

Building of the TCR beta libraries involved iRepertoire HTBI primers and Arm-PCR of CDR3 regions. TCRdb used MiXCR to reprocess the multiplex PCR reads, holding one entry per CDR3 protein. This sample has almost 450,000 distinct CDR3 sequences, with less than 20% found just once. Another study also made use of these data, one on T cells in Graves' hyperthyroidism and ophthalmopathy. That work contributes: TCR CDR3 regions were first amplified by RT-PCR with HTBI primers.

Here the sequenced sample was peripheral blood mononuclear cells (PBMCs), taken at new diagnosis, from a patient treated with antithyroid drugs. This sequence was found in a woman between 25 and 40 years old with Graves disease.

The CDR3 DNA sequence: TGTGCCTCAGGAGATAGCGGGACCTACAATGAGCAGTTCTTC. Protein: CASGDSGTYNEQFF. The V call is TRBV7-9, the J call TRBJ2-1; 8 bases are shared with TRBD2. Per germline, CDR1 SEHNR and CDR2 FQNEAQ (reference sequence). The ends lost 11 bases at V and 2 bases at J; junction bases unmatched: 8. The CDR3 loop spans 14 amino acids.